This TCR beta chain was recorded in a study of blood T cell repertoires in COVID-19. Study background: Specimens from acute and convalescent COVID-19 originated in the United States, Italy and Spain. The cDNA or gDNA used as material had been derived from T cells, B-cell-depleted T cells, or PBMCs.

CDR3 size: 17 residues. With V trimmed by 0 bases and J by 6 bases, 11 bases remained unmatched. From germline, CDR1 is LGHNA and CDR2 YNFKEQ. Enrolment of Seattle patients took place during active infection, and they were followed longitudinally. Profiled with immunoSEQ multiplex PCR; TCRdb holds only in-frame clones, not every one. The profile covers tens of thousands of clones, with 90% to 95% appearing a single time and around 7.8% taken by the ten largest. Material: peripheral blood. The sequence was obtained from a man between 40 and 49 years old with COVID-19, enrolled during active disease. The V call is TRBV4-2, the J call TRBJ2-3; 8 nucleotides match TRBD2. CDR3: CASSQEHQAGVVDTQYF. The CDR3 nucleotides are TGTGCCAGCAGCCAAGAGCATCAAGCGGGGGTGGTGGATACGCAGTATTTT.